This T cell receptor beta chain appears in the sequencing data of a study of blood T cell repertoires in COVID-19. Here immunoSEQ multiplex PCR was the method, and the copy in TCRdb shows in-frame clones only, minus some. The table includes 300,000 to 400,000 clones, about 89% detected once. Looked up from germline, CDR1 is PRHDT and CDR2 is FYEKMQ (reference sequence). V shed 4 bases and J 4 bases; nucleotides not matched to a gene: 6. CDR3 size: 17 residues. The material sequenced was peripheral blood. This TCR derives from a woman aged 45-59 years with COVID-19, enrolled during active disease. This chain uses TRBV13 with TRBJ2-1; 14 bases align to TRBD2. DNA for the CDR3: TGTGCCAGCAGCTCATGGACTAGCGGGAGGATATACAATGAGCAGTTCTTC. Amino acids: CASSSWTSGRIYNEQFF. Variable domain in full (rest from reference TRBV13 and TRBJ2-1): AAGVIQSPRHLIKEKRETATLKCYPIPRHDTVYWYQQGPGQDPQFLISFYEKMQSDKGSIPDRFSAQQFSDYHSELNMSSLELGDSALYFCASSSWTSGRIYNEQFFGPGTRLTVL.